This T cell receptor beta chain is drawn from a study of graft-versus-host responses after intestinal transplantation. The CDR3 is made up of 18 amino acids. The V gene's germline CDR1 is MNHEY and CDR2 SMNVEV (reference sequence). V lost 3 bases, J lost 4 bases, and 13 bases stayed unmatched. Of note for this clone: As yet, its antigen is unknown.

Only in-frame clones appear in the TCRdb table, and some are missing; sequencing was by immunoSEQ multiplex PCR. The sample lists around 36,000 clones, roughly 96% seen once, with less than 0.25% in the top ten. Study-level results: Early after transplant, HvG declines were associated with peak levels of circulating GvH clones.

This TCR came from a human donor who was the organ donor for an intestinal transplant. The sample consisted of unstimulated CD8+ T cells sorted from spleen or lymph node cells, taken before transplant. The rearrangement links TRBV27 to TRBJ2-1, with 9 positions matching TRBD1. As DNA, the CDR3 is TGTGCCAGCAGTTTCTTTGGGACAGGGACCCCCCTTTACAATGAGCAGTTCTTC. It yields the protein CASSFFGTGTPLYNEQFF.